A few counts support the clone carrying this TCR beta chain. The antigen is unknown. This sample was included in a study of T-cell memory formation after mild COVID-19. Findings and limits, study-wide: Some clones that responded were present in memory (sampled pre-infection), which suggests cross-reactive memory joined.

TCRdb reprocessed the 5' RACE reads with MiXCR, giving one entry per CDR3 protein. Here the sample spans about 470,000 distinct CDR3 sequences, about 20% being singletons. In germline, CDR1 is SQVTM, CDR2 ANQGSEA. The V end was cut by 4 bases, the J end by 3 bases, with 7 bases between. There are 11 residues in the CDR3. Sequencing input: PBMCs or a T cell subset sorted from them (not recorded which). This clonotype originated in an adult woman who had mild COVID-19 (a few samples of this study predate the infection). Cell type and time point are not known. V is TRBV29-1 and J is TRBJ2-7, with a weak D call TRBD2 (5 bases). In nucleotides, the CDR3 is TGCAGCGTTGCTAGCAGCTACGAGCAGTACTTC. Its protein is CSVASSYEQYF.